These 27 T cell receptor beta chains came from one sample sequenced in a study of OX40 agonist ivuxolimab in advanced cancers. Assay used: immunoSEQ multiplex PCR; TCRdb lists only in-frame clones, some missing. This repertoire shows around 92,000 clones, roughly 95% found once; its top ten account for approximately 0.2%. This specimen consisted of CD4+ or CD8+ T cells sorted from blood, obtained in a trial of the OX40 agonist ivuxolimab. Source of these receptors: an adult with an advanced solid tumor such as melanoma, head and neck, liver or kidney cancer.

The chain carries TRBV5-4 and TRBJ2-7; D call uncertain. This CDR3 contains 13 residues. V lost 4 bases and J 7 bases, leaving 15 bases between the germline ends. The germline V gene encodes CDR1 SGHNT and CDR2 YYREEE (reference sequence). The DNA of the CDR3 is TGTGCCAGCAGCCTCCCCGGGCCACGGGAGCAGTACTTC. This gives the protein CASSLPGPREQYF. Based on the CDR3 plus reference TRBV5-4 and TRBJ2-7, the full variable domain is ETGVTQSPTHLIKTRGQQVTLRCSSQSGHNTVSWYQQALGQGPQFIFQYYREEENGRGNFPPRFSGLQFPNYSSELNVNALELDDSALYLCASSLPGPREQYFGPGTRLTVT.

The chain uses TRBV18 and TRBJ1-5; D uncertain. Germline V gene lookup returns CDR1 KGHSH and CDR2 LQKENI. V lost 3 bases, J lost 6 bases, and 12 bases lay in between. The CDR3 contains 14 residues. CDR3 sequence: CASSPAGLGQPQHF. For the CDR3, the DNA is TGTGCCAGCTCACCTGCCGGGTTGGGTCAGCCCCAGCATTTT.

V and J are TRBV6-5 and TRBJ2-4; possible D gene TRBD1, 7 bases. Between the trimmed V and J ends, which lost 2 bases and 1 base, there was a span of 12 bases. This CDR3 spans 16 amino acids. Germline-derived CDR1 and CDR2 are MNHEY and SVGAGI. The CDR3 nucleotides read TGTGCCAGCAGTTACGTCCAGGGGGGTGCCAAAAACATTCAGTACTTC. It encodes CASSYVQGGAKNIQYF.

Of note for this clone: Its ends do not fully match the called genes, so a read error is possible. Other DNA variants within this sample encode the same CDR3. The genes are TRBV9 and TRBJ1-3; tentatively, D is TRBD1 (6 bases). Germline CDR1 SGDLS, CDR2 YYNGEE. The CDR3 has 15 residues. In nucleotides, the CDR3 is TGTGCCAGCAGCGTGGGACATATCTCTGGAAACACCATATATTTC. Translation gives CASSVGHISGNTIYF. Based on the CDR3 plus reference TRBV9 and TRBJ1-3, the full variable domain is DSGVTQTPKHLITATGQRVTLRCSPRSGDLSVYWYQQSLDQGLQFLIQYYNGEERAKGNILERFSAQQFPDLHSELNLSSLELGDSALYFCASSVGHISGNTIYFGEGSWLTVV.

The rearrangement joins TRBV6-5 to TRBJ2-7; 9 bases are a match to TRBD1. CDR3 length: 15 residues. Germline loops: CDR1 MNHEY, CDR2 SVGAGI. V lost 4 bases and J lost 3; bases outside the gene matches: 7. The CDR3 reads CASSFPGQGLYEQYF. The CDR3 DNA reads as TGTGCCAGCAGTTTTCCGGGACAGGGCCTCTACGAGCAGTACTTC.

The genes are TRBV7-9 and TRBJ2-6; D is ambiguous. V was shortened by 9 bases and J by 0 bases, with 15 bases between the two germline ends. Germline V gene data show CDR1 as SEHNR and CDR2 as FQNEAQ (reference sequence). The CDR3 consists of 16 residues. The CDR3 protein is CARARTVSSGANVLTF. As DNA, the CDR3 is TGTGCCAGGGCCCGGACCGTTAGCTCTGGGGCCAACGTCCTGACTTTC.

This chain uses TRBV5-8 with TRBJ1-2; no definite D call. The CDR3 has 11 residues. Trimming cost V 2 bases and J 6 bases, with 5 bases left between them. Germline-derived CDR1 and CDR2 are SGHTS and YDEGEE. DNA of the CDR3: TGTGCCAGCAGCTTTTCAGATGGCTACACCTTC. This encodes CASSFSDGYTF. The whole variable domain, filled in from reference TRBV5-8 and TRBJ1-2, reads EAGVTQSPTHLIKTRGQQATLRCSPISGHTSVYWYQQALGLGLQFLLWYDEGEERNRGNFPPRFSGRQFPNYSSELNVNALELEDSALYLCASSFSDGYTFGSGTRLTVV.

The chain recombines TRBV6-5 with TRBJ2-1; D perhaps matches TRBD2 (5 bases). The CDR3 is 13 residues long. V was shortened by 8 bases and J by 4 bases, with 12 bases between the two germline ends. Germline loops: CDR1 MNHEY, CDR2 SVGAGI. In DNA form, the CDR3 reads TGTGCCAGCGCAACCGGGGTATACAATGAGCAGTTCTTC. It encodes CASATGVYNEQFF.

The chain has TRBV7-6 and TRBJ2-7, with TRBD2 as a possible D gene (5 bases). V dropped 5 bases and J dropped 1 base, with 21 bases sitting between them. This CDR3 spans 17 amino acids. Germline V gives CDR1 SGHVS, CDR2 FNYEAQ. The CDR3 DNA sequence: TGTGCCAGCAGCCCCCGGGGAGACCCCCTCGGTTCCTACGAGCAGTACTTC. Protein sequence: CASSPRGDPLGSYEQYF.

This clone was seen only once. The chain recombines TRBV30 with TRBJ1-6; a weak D match, TRBD1 (6 bases). The CDR3 totals 14 residues. Germline CDR1 GTSNPN, CDR2 SVGIG (reference sequence). V lost 0 bases and J 9 bases, leaving 12 bases between the germline ends. The CDR3: CAWSVLSRGSPLHF. In nucleotides, the CDR3 is TGTGCCTGGAGTGTACTATCCAGGGGTTCACCCCTCCACTTT.

The V and J genes are TRBV6-6 and TRBJ2-1, with D unresolved. Germline-derived CDR1 and CDR2 are MNHNY and SVGAGI (reference sequence). Trimming stripped 6 bases from V and 5 bases from J, with 8 bases between. The CDR3 contains 12 residues. CDR3 loop: CASRLGDNEQFF. CDR3 sequence (DNA): TGTGCCAGCAGGCTTGGGGACAATGAGCAGTTCTTC.

The V call is TRBV5-1, the J call TRBJ1-1; D gene uncertain. CDR3 length: 16 residues. The V end was cut by 2 bases, the J end by 7 bases, with 21 bases between. From germline, CDR1 is SGHRS and CDR2 YFSETQ. The CDR3 DNA follows: TGCGCCAGCAGCTTAGCAAGGACGGCACAATCCGATGAAGCTTTCTTT. Translation gives CASSLARTAQSDEAFF. Complete variable domain (other parts from reference TRBV5-1 and TRBJ1-1): KAGVTQTPRYLIKTRGQQVTLSCSPISGHRSVSWYQQTPGQGLQFLFEYFSETQRNKGNFPGRFSGRQFSNSRSEMNVSTLELGDSALYLCASSLARTAQSDEAFFGQGTRLTVV.

The chain links TRBV19 to TRBJ2-1; possible D gene TRBD2, 7 bases. The germline CDR1 and CDR2 sequences are LNHDA and SQIVND (reference sequence). Trimming cost V 9 bases and J 7 bases, with 22 bases left between them. The CDR3 spans 15 residues. CDR3 amino acids: CASTSFGGPGNEQFF. The CDR3 nucleotides read TGTGCCAGCACCTCGTTCGGGGGGCCGGGGAATGAGCAGTTCTTC.

The CDR3 spells CASSLGQGGYGYTF. CDR3 in DNA: TGTGCCAGCAGCTTGGGACAGGGAGGATATGGCTACACCTTC. This sequence joins TRBV5-4 and TRBJ1-2; 7 bases are shared with TRBD1. The CDR3 spans 14 residues. Germline assignment: CDR1 SGHNT and CDR2 YYREEE (reference sequence). V shed 0 bases and J 5 bases; nucleotides not matched to a gene: 4. Filled out from reference TRBV5-4 and TRBJ1-2, the complete variable domain reads ETGVTQSPTHLIKTRGQQVTLRCSSQSGHNTVSWYQQALGQGPQFIFQYYREEENGRGNFPPRFSGLQFPNYSSELNVNALELDDSALYLCASSLGQGGYGYTFGSGTRLTVV.

The chain couples TRBV7-9 to TRBJ2-7; TRBD1 matches 9 bases. This CDR3 has 15 amino acids. The V gene's germline CDR1 is SEHNR and CDR2 FQNEAQ (reference sequence). V shed 1 base, J shed 6 bases, and the junction held 7 bases outside the gene matches. CDR3 sequence (DNA): TGTGCCAGCAGCTTAGAGACAGGGGGGTCGGTCGAGCAGTACTTC. This translates into CASSLETGGSVEQYF.

The rearrangement uses TRBV4-1 and TRBJ1-4; the D gene is possibly TRBD1 (6 bases). The germline CDR1 and CDR2 sequences are MGHRA and YSYEKL. The V end was cut by 0 bases, the J end by 8 bases, with 13 bases between. The CDR3 sequence is 15 residues long. CDR3 DNA: TGCGCCAGCAGCCAAGAGGGCAGGGGAGGAGAAAAACTGTTTTTT. As protein: CASSQEGRGGEKLFF.

V is TRBV28 and J is TRBJ1-3, with D possibly matching TRBD1 (5 bases). CDR3 length equals 15 residues. The V and J ends lost 5 bases and 0 bases respectively, with 11 bases between them. Per the germline V gene, CDR1 is MDHEN and CDR2 is SYDVKM. The CDR3 reads CASSLGVLSGNTIYF. The DNA for the CDR3 is TGTGCCAGCAGTCTGGGGGTCCTCTCTGGAAACACCATATATTTT.

The V call is TRBV28, the J call TRBJ2-1, with D possibly being TRBD1 or TRBD2 (5 bases each). Germline CDR1 reads MDHEN; CDR2 reads SYDVKM. The CDR3 is made up of 17 amino acids. V lost 5 bases and J 0 bases, leaving 17 bases between the germline ends. The CDR3 DNA follows: TGTGCCAGCAGTATGACCGGGACCTACAGCTCCTACAATGAGCAGTTCTTC. It translates to CASSMTGTYSSYNEQFF.

This clone was counted a single time. The V and J genes are TRBV6-1 and TRBJ2-5; D unclear. The CDR3 runs 12 residues. V was pared by 8 bases and J by 5 bases, with 12 bases between. The V gene's germline CDR1 is MNHNS and CDR2 SASEGT. This chain's CDR3 is CASQSLVETQYF. The CDR3 DNA sequence: TGTGCCAGCCAGTCGCTCGTGGAGACCCAGTACTTC.

The V and J genes are TRBV18 and TRBJ2-7; weak D call: TRBD1 (5 bases). The CDR3 contains 15 residues. CDR1 and CDR2 from the germline V gene are KGHSH and LQKENI. Trimming left V 2 bases short and J 6 bases short, with 17 bases between. The CDR3 DNA reads TGTGCCAGCTCACCATCATCAGGGTCTCTCCGCGAGCAGTACTTC. As protein: CASSPSSGSLREQYF.

Remarks on this clone: This same CDR3 is encoded by further DNA sequences in the sample. The rearrangement joins TRBV10-3 to TRBJ1-3; D gene unclear. The CDR3 covers 15 residues. Trimming shortened V by 0 bases and J by 8 bases, and 14 bases separated the two germline ends. Germline CDR1 reads ENHRY; CDR2 reads SYGVKD. The CDR3 DNA is TGTGCCATCAGTGAGTCGACCGGTCTCGGGGACACCATATATTTT. This sequence encodes CAISESTGLGDTIYF.

The rearrangement joins TRBV28 to TRBJ2-1; 9 positions agree with TRBD1. The CDR3 is made up of 15 amino acids. J gave up 9 bases and V 6 bases, and 12 bases lay outside the gene matches. Germline loops: CDR1 MDHEN, CDR2 SYDVKM. The CDR3 sequence is CASSPSKTGGGEQFF. In nucleotides, the CDR3 is TGTGCCAGCAGCCCCTCCAAGACAGGGGGAGGTGAGCAGTTCTTC.

The V call is TRBV11-2, the J call TRBJ2-7; the D is unclear. V dropped 2 bases and J dropped 3 bases, with 20 bases sitting between them. The CDR3 sequence is 17 residues long. Germline CDR1 SGHAT, CDR2 FQNNGV. CDR3 in DNA: TGTGCCAGCAGCTTACGTCGCTGGAGTCCGACCATCTACGAGCAGTACTTC. This translates into CASSLRRWSPTIYEQYF. The full variable domain, rest sourced from reference TRBV11-2 and TRBJ2-7, is EAGVAQSPRYKIIEKRQSVAFWCNPISGHATLYWYQQILGQGPKLLIQFQNNGVVDDSQLPKDRFSAERLKGVDSTLKIQPAKLEDSAVYLCASSLRRWSPTIYEQYFGPGTRLTVT.

The V and J genes are TRBV7-2 and TRBJ2-7; the match to TRBD1 covers 10 bases. The germline V gene encodes CDR1 SGHTA and CDR2 FQGNSA. The V gene end was trimmed by 3 bases and the J gene end by 3 bases; junction bases not matched to a gene: 11. CDR3 length equals 17 residues. The CDR3, as DNA: TGTGCCAGCAGCTTGGGGCCCGGGACAGGGGAAAGCTACGAGCAGTACTTC. Translation: CASSLGPGTGESYEQYF.

The chain joins TRBV5-1 to TRBJ2-7; a possible D gene is TRBD1 (7 bases). The ends were cut back, 0 bases at V and 1 base at J, with 11 bases in the middle. The germline V gene has CDR1 SGHRS and CDR2 YFSETQ. This CDR3 has 15 residues. CDR3: CASSLAAGGSYEQYF. The CDR3 DNA follows: TGCGCCAGCAGCTTGGCGGCAGGGGGGTCCTACGAGCAGTACTTC.

The chain joins TRBV28 to TRBJ2-7; TRBD2 matches at 9 bases. The CDR3 is 14 amino acids. V trimming: 2 bases; J trimming: 4 bases; junction bases outside the gene matches: 3. The V gene's germline CDR1 is MDHEN and CDR2 SYDVKM. As DNA, the CDR3 is TGTGCCAGCAGTTTAGCGGGGGGGCCTTACGAGCAGTACTTC. Protein product: CASSLAGGPYEQYF. The whole variable domain, filled in from reference TRBV28 and TRBJ2-7, reads DVKVTQSSRYLVKRTGEKVFLECVQDMDHENMFWYRQDPGLGLRLIYFSYDVKMKEKGDIPEGYSVSREKKERFSLILESASTNQTSMYLCASSLAGGPYEQYFGPGTRLTVT.

This chain joins TRBV18 and TRBJ1-2; 7 positions match TRBD1. The V gene's germline CDR1 is KGHSH and CDR2 LQKENI. The CDR3 is made up of 15 amino acids. Losses at the gene ends were 1 base for V and 2 bases for J; bases not matched to a gene: 4. The CDR3 DNA reads as TGTGCCAGCTCACCACGACAGGGCCTCAACTATGGCTACACCTTC. Translation gives CASSPRQGLNYGYTF.